This T cell receptor (beta chain) was captured in a study of T cell repertoires in cytomegalovirus infection. Across the whole study: CMV infection and matching HLA type were both indicated by public TCR beta signatures.

Each CDR3 protein is one row after TCRdb ran MiXCR on the reads. The sample yields about 130,000 distinct CDR3 sequences, approximately 9.2% seen once. Of note for this clonotype: The antigen is not known.

General study points: Ex vivo responses were dominated by HLA-C-restricted CMV-specific TCR beta clonotypes. Frequencies of public TCR beta families were cumulated, and this identified carriers of CMV plus the relevant HLA.

V lost 4 bases and J lost 7; bases outside the gene matches: 9. This CDR3 comprises 14 residues. Germline loops: CDR1 SNHLY, CDR2 FYNNEI. The chain recombines TRBV2 with TRBJ2-7; 8 bases are a match to TRBD2. Material for sequencing was PBMCs. The TCR sequence derives from a human donor in good health (CMV status not recorded). Some clones in this sample may be carry-over from other donors' samples. The CDR3 reads CASSASGSPGEQYF. CDR3 in DNA: TGTGCCAGCAGTGCTAGCGGGTCGCCGGGGGAGCAGTACTTC.